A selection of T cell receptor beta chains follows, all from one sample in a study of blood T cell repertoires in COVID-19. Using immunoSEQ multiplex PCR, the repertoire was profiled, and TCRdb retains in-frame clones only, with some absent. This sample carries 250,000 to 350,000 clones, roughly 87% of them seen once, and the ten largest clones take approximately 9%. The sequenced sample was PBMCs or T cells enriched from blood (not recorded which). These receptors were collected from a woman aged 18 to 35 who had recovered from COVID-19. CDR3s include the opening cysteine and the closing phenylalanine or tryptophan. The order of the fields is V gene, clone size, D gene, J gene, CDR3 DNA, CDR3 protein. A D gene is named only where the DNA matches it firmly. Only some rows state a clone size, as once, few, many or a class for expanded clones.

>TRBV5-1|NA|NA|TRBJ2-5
TGCGCCAGCAGCGGGATCCCCGACAGGTCCAGGACCCAGTACTTC
CASSGIPDRSRTQYF
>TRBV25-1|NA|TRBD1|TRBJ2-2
TGTGCCAGCAGTGAGACAGGGGTCCCCGGGGAGCTGTTTTTT
CASSETGVPGELFF
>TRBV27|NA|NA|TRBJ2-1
TGTGCCAGCACCCTAAGCTCTATGAGCTACTCCTACAATGAGCAGTTCTTC
CASTLSSMSYSYNEQFF
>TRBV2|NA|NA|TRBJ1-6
TGTGCCAGCAGTGAACAGGGTTCCTATAATTCACCCCTCCACTTT
CASSEQGSYNSPLHF
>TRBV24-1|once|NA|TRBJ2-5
TGTGCCACCAGTGAAGGAGGGAAAGAGACCCAGTACTTC
CATSEGGKETQYF
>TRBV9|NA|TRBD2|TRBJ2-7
TGTGCCAGCAGCGCGGGACTAGCAGAACCCTACGAGCAGTACTTC
CASSAGLAEPYEQYF
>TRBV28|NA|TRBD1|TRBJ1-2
TGTGCCAGCAGTCCCGGACAGGAACCCTATCGCTACACCTTC
CASSPGQEPYRYTF
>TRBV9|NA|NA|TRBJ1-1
TGTGCCAGCAGCGTAGAGCCGAAAGTGGACACTGAAGCTTTCTTT
CASSVEPKVDTEAFF
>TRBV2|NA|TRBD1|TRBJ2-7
TGTGCCAGCAGTGAAGCGGGACAGGGGGATTCCTACGAGCAGTACTTC
CASSEAGQGDSYEQYF
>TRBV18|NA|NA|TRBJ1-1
TGTGCCAGCTCCCCGCAAGCGAACACTGAAGCTTTCTTT
CASSPQANTEAFF
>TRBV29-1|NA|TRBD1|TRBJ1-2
TGCAGCGTTGGAGAAAGGGACAGGGGATCCTATGGCTACACCTTC
CSVGERDRGSYGYTF
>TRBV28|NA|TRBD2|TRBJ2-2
TGTGCCAGCAGCCTCGGGACTAGCGGCGCGACGGCGTTCTACACCGGGGAGCTGTTTTTT
CASSLGTSGATAFYTGELFF
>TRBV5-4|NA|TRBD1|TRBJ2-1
TGTGCCAGCAGCTTGGGGCGCAGGGGGAAAGATGAGCAGTTCTTC
CASSLGRRGKDEQFF
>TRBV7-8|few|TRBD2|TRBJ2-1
TGTGCCAGCAGCTCGAGCGGGAACTACAATGAGCAGTTCTTC
CASSSSGNYNEQFF
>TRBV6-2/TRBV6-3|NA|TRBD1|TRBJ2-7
TGTGCCAGCAGTCCATCGACAGGGCCTTTATCCTACGAGCAGTACTTC
CASSPSTGPLSYEQYF
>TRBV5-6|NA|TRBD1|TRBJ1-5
TGTGCCAGCAGCCCGGGGGCAGGGGGCTGGGGTCAGCCCCAGCATTTT
CASSPGAGGWGQPQHF
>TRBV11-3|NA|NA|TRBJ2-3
TGTGCCAGCAGCTTAGGAGCGGTAGCGGCTAGCACAGATACGCAGTATTTT
CASSLGAVAASTDTQYF
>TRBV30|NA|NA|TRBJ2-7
TGTGCCTGGGGATACAGTGGGGAGCAGTACTTC
CAWGYSGEQYF
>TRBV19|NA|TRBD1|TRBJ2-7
TGTGCCAGTAGTTCAAGACAGGGGTCTTCCTACGAGCAGTACTTC
CASSSRQGSSYEQYF
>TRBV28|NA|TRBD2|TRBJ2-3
TGTGCCAGCAGTTATGGGACTAGCGGGAGTGGAGATACGCAGTATTTT
CASSYGTSGSGDTQYF
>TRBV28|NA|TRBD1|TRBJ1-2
TGTGCCAGCAGTCTATACGAGCTGGGACAGGGGGGACGGGGCTACACCTTC
CASSLYELGQGGRGYTF
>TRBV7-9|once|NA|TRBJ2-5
TGTGCCAGCAGCCCGCAGTTGGAGGTTCCCCAAGAGACCCAGTACTTC
CASSPQLEVPQETQYF
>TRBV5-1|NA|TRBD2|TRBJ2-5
TGCGCCAGCTTGGGGGAGACTAGCGGGCCGCAAGAGACCCAGTACTTC
CASLGETSGPQETQYF
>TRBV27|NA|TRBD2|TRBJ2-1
TGTGCCAGCACAAGGGACGGGGGGTATGAGCAGTTCTTC
CASTRDGGYEQFF
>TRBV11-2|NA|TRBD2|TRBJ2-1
TGTGCCAGCAGCTTAGATTCGGAACTAGCGGGAGGGCCCAATGAGCAGTTCTTC
CASSLDSELAGGPNEQFF
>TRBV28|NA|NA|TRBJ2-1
TGTGCCAGCGGAACTCATAACGGGAGACAGTTCTTC
CASGTHNGRQFF
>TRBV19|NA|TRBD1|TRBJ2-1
TGTGCCAGTAGTACTCAGGACAGGGTTACCTACAATGAGCAGTTCTTC
CASSTQDRVTYNEQFF
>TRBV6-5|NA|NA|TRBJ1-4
TGTGCCAGCAGTTACTCGATACCAGGTCCTAATGAAAAACTGTTTTTT
CASSYSIPGPNEKLFF